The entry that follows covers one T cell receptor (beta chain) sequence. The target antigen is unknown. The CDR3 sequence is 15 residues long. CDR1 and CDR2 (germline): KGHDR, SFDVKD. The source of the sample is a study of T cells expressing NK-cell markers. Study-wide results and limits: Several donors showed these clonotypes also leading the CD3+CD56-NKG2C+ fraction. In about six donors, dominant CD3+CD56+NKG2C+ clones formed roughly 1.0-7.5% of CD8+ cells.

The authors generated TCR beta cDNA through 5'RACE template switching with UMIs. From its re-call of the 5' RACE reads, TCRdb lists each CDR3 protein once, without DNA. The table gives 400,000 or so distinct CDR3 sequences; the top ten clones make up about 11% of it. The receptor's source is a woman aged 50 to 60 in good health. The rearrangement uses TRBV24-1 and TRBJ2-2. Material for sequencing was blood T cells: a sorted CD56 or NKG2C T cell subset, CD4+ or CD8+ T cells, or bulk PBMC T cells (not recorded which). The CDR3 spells CATSDLTSGTGELFF.